The clone carrying this TCR beta chain was counted a few times. Its antigen is not identified. Exclusion of patients followed from uncontrolled infection, other autoimmune disease, pregnancy or lactation. Clinicians diagnosed patients from clinical symptoms, serum thyroxine and TRAb, thyroid ultrasound and orbital computed tomography. The data were taken from a study of T cells in Graves' hyperthyroidism and ophthalmopathy. Study-level results: Among thyroid clonotypes expanded above 0.001, most also appeared in blood. A model built on 13 V-J features separated ophthalmopathy from stable hyperthyroidism.

The investigators amplified TCR beta CDR3 regions from RNA transcripts. An initial round of RT-PCR targeting the TCR CDR3 relied on the HTBI primer set. TCRdb independently ran MiXCR on the multiplex PCR reads; one entry per CDR3 protein. The sample has hundreds of thousands of distinct CDR3 sequences, 12% to 15% seen once. Input material: blood. This clonotype was sampled from a young woman with Graves' hyperthyroidism.

The CDR3 loop is CAISEPGQGVTDTQYF. In nucleotides, the CDR3 is TGTGCCATCAGTGAGCCGGGACAGGGAGTCACAGATACGCAGTATTTT. The V call is TRBV10-3, the J call TRBJ2-3; the match to TRBD1 covers 9 bases. Trimming at V came to 2 bases and at J to 2 bases, leaving 5 bases not matched to a gene. The length of the CDR3 is 16 residues. Per the germline V gene, CDR1 is ENHRY and CDR2 is SYGVKD.